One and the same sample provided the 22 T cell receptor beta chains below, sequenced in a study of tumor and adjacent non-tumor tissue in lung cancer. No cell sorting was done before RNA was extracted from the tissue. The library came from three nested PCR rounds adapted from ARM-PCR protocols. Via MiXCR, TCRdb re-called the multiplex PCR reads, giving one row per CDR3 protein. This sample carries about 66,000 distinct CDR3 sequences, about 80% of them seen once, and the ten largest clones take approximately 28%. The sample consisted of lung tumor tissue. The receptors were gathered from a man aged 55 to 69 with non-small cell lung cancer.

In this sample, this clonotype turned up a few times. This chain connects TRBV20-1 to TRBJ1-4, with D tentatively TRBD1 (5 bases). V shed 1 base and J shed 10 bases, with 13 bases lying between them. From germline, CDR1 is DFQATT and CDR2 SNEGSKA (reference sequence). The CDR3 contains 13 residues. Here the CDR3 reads CSARVGGGVKLFF. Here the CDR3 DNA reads TGCAGTGCTAGAGTCGGGGGAGGTGTAAAACTGTTTTTT.

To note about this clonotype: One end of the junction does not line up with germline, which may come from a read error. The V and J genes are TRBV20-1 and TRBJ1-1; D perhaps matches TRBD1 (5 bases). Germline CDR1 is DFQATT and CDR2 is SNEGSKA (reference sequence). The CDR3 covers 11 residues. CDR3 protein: CNVAGHTEAFF. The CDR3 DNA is TGTAATGTTGCAGGGCACACTGAAGCTTTCTTT.

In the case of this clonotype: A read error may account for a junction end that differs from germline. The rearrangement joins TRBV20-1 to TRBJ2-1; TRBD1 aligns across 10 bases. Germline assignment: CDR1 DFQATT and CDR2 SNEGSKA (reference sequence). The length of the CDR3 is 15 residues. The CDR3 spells CSARERDRGYNEQLF. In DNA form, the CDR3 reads TGCAGTGCTAGGGAACGGGACAGGGGATACAATGAGCAGCTCTTC.

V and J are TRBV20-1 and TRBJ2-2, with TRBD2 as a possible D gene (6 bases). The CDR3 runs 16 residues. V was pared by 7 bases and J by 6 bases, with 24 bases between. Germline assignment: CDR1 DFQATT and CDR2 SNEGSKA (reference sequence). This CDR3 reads CSVTLAEGPEAGELFF. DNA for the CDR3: TGCAGTGTTACCTTAGCGGAAGGGCCGGAGGCCGGGGAGCTGTTTTTT.

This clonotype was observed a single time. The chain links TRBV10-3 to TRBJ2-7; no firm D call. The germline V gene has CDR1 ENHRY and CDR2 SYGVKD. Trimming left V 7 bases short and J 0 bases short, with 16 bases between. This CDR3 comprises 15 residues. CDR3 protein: CAINDFSRSSYEQYF. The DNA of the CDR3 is TGTGCCATCAATGACTTTAGCAGGAGCTCCTACGAGCAGTACTTC.

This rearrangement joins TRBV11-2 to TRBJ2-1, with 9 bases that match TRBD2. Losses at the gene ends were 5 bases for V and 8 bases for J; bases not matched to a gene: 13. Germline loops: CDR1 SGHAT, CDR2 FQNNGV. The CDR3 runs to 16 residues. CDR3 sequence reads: CASSPYAGGLTYEQFF. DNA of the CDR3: TGTGCCAGCAGCCCCTACGCGGGAGGGCTAACATATGAGCAGTTCTTC.

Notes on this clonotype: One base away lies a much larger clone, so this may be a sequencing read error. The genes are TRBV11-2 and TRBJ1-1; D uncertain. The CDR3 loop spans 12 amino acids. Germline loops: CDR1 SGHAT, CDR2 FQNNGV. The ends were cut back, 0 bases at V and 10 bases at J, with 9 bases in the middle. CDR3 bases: TGTGCCAGCAGCTTAGACACGGTCAGAGCTTTCTTT. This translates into CASSLDTVRAFF.

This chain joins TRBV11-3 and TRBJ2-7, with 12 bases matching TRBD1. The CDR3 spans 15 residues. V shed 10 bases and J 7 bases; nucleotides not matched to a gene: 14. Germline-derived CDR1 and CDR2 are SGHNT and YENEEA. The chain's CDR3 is CAIGPPGQGAREQYF. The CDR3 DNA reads TGTGCCATCGGACCCCCGGGACAGGGGGCTCGGGAGCAGTACTTC.

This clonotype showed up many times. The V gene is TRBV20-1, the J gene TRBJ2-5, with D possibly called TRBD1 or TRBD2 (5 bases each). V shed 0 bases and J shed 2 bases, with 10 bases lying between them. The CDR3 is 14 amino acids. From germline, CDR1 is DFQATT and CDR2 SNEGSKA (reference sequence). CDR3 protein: CSARDLGDQETQYF. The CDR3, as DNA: TGCAGTGCTAGAGATTTGGGGGATCAAGAGACCCAGTACTTC.

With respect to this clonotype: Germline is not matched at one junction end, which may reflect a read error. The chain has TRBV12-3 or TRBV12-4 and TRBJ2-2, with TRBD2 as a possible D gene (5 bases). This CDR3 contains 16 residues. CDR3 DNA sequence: TGTGCCAGGAGTCTCTACCCGGCCACGAACACCGGGGAACTGTTTTTT. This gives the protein CARSLYPATNTGELFF.

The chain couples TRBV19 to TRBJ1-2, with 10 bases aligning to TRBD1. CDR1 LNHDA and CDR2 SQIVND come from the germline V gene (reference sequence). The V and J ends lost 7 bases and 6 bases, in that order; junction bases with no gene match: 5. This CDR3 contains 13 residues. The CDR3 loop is CASNDGQGDGYTF. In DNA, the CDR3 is TGTGCCAGTAACGACGGACAGGGGGATGGCTACACCTTC. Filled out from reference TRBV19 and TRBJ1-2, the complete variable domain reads DGGITQSPKYLFRKEGQNVTLSCEQNLNHDAMYWYRQDPGQGLRLIYYSQIVNDFQKGDIAEGYSVSREKKESFPLTVTSAQKNPTAFYLCASNDGQGDGYTFGSGTRLTVV.

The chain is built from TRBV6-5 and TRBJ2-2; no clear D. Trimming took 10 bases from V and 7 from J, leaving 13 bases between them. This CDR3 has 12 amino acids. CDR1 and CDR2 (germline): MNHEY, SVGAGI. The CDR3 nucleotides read TGTGCCATCCTTACGGGTATCGGGGAGCTGTTTTTT. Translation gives CAILTGIGELFF.

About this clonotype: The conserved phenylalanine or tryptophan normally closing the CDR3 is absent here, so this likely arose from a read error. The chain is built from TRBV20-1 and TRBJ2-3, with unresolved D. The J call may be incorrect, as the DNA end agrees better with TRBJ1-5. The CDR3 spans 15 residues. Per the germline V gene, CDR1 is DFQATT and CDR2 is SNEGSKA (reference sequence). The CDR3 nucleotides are TGCAGTACTAGCGGGAGGGCCGAAGGCACAGATACGCAGCATTCT. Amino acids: CSTSGRAEGTDTQHS.

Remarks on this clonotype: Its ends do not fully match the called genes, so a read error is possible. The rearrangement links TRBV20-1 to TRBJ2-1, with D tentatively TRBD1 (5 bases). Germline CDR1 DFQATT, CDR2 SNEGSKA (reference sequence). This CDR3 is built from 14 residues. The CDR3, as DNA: TGCAGTGCGAGTAGCAGCCAATGGGGCAATAAGCAGTTCTTC. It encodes CSASSSQWGNKQFF.

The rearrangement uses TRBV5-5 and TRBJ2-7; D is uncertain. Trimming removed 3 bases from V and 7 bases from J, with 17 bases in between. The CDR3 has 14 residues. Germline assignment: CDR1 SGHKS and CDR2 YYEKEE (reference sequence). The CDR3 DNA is TGTGCCAGCAGCTCAGACATGGTTTTCTATGAGCAGTACTTC. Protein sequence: CASSSDMVFYEQYF.

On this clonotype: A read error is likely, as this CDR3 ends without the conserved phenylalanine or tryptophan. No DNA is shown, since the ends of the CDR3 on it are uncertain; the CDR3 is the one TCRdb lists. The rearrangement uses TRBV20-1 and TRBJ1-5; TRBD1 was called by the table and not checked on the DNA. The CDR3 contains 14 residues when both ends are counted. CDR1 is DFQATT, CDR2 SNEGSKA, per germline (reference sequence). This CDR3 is CSAASGAPNQPQNS.

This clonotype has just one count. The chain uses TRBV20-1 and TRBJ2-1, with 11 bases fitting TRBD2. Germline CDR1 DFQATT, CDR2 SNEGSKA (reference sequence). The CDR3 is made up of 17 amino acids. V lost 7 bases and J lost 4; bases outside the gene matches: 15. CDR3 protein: CSVTGASGGRDYNEQFF. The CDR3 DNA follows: TGCAGTGTAACCGGGGCTAGCGGGGGGAGGGATTACAATGAGCAGTTCTTC.

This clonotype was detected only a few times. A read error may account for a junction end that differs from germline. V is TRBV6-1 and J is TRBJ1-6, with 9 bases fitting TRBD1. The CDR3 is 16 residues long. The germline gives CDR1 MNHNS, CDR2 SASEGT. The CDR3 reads CASREQGALYSSPLHF. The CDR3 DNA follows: TGTGCCAGCAGAGAACAGGGGGCGCTCTATAGTTCACCCCTCCACTTT.

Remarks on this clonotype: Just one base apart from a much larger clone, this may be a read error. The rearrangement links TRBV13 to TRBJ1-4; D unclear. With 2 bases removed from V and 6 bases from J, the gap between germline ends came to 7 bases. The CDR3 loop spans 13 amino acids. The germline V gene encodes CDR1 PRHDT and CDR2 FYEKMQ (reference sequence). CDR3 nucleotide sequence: TGTGCCAGCAGCTTAATTAGAGATGAAAAACTGTTTTTT. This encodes CASSLIRDEKLFF.

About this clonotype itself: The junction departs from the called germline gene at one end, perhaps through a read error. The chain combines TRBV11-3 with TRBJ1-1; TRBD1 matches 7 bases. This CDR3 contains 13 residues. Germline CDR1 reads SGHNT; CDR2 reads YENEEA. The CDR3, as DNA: TGTGCCAGCAGTTGTGGGACAGACACTGATGCTTTCTTT. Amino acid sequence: CASSCGTDTDAFF.

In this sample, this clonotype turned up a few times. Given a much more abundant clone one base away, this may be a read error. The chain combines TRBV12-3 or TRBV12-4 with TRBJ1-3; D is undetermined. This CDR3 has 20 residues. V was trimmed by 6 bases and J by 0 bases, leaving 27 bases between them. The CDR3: CASSSFRGRSTLSSGNTIYF. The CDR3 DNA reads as TGTGCCAGCAGCTCCTTCCGCGGGAGAAGCACCCTGAGCTCTGGAAACACCATATATTTT.

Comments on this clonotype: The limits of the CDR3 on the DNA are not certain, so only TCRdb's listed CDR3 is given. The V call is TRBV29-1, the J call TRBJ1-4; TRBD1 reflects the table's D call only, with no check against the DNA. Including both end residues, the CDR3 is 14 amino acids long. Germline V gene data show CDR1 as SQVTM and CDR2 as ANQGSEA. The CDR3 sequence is CSVWAGGTNEKLFF.